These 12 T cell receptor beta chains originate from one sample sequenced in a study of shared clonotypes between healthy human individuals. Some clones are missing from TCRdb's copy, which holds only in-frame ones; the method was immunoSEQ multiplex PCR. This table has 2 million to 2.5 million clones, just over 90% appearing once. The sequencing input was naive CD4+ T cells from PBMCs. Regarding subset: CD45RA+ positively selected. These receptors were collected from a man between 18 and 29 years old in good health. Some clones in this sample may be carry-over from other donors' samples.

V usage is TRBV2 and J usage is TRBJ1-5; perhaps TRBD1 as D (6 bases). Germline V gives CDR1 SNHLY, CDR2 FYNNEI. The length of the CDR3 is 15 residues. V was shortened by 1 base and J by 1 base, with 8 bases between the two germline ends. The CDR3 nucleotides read TGTGCCAGCAGTGAAGACAGGGCCAGCAATCAGCCCCAGCATTTT. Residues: CASSEDRASNQPQHF.

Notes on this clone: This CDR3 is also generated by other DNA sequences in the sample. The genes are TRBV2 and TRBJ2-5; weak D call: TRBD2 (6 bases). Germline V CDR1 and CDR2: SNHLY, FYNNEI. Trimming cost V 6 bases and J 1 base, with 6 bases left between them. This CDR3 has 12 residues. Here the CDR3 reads CASRRGQETQYF. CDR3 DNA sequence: TGTGCCAGCAGGCGGGGCCAAGAGACCCAGTACTTC.

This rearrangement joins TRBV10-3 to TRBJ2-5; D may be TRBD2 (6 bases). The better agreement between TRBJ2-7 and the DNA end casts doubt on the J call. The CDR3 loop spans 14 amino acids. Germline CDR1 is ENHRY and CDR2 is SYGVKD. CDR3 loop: CAISERTGVDEQYF. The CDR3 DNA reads TGTGCCATCAGTGAGAGGACGGGAGTGGACGAGCAGTACTTC.

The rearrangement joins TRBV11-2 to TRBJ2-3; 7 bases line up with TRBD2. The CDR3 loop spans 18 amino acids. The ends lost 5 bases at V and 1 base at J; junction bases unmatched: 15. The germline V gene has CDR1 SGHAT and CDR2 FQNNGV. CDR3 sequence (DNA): TGTGCCAGCAGCAACCCCTGGGGAGGGCTCTTGGGCACAGATACGCAGTATTTT. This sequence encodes CASSNPWGGLLGTDTQYF.

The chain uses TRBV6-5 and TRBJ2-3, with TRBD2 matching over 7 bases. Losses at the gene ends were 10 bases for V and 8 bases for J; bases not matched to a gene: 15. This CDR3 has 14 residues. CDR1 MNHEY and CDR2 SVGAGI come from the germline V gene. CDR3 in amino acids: CATSPRREFGTQYF. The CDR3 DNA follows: TGTGCCACCTCCCCCCGGCGGGAGTTTGGTACGCAGTATTTT.

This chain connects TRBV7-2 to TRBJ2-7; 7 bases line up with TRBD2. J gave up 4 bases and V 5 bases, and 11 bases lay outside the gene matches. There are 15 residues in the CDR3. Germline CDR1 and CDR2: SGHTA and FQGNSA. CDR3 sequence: CASSPIPLGGYEQYF. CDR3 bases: TGTGCCAGCAGCCCCATTCCTCTCGGGGGGTACGAGCAGTACTTC.

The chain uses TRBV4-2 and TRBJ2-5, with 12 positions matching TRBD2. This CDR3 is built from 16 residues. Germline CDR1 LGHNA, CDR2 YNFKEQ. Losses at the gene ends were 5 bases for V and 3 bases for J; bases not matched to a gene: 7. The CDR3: CASSSRTSGTEETQYF. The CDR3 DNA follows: TGTGCCAGCAGCTCCCGGACTAGCGGGACGGAAGAGACCCAGTACTTC.

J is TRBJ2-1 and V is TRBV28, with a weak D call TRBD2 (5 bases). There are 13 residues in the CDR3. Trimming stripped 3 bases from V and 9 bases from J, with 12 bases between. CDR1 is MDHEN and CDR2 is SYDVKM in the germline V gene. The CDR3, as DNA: TGTGCCAGCAGTTTTGAGGGAATCGGTGAGCAGTTCTTC. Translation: CASSFEGIGEQFF.

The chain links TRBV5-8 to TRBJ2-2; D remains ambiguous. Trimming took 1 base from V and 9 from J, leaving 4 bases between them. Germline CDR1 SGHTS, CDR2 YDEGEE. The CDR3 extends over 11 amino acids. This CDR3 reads CASSLNRELFF. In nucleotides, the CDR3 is TGTGCCAGCAGCTTGAACCGGGAGCTGTTTTTT.

CDR3 sequence (DNA): TGTGCCAGCAGCTCAGACAGGGGGAGGGGTGAAAAACTGTTTTTT. This codes for CASSSDRGRGEKLFF. The chain joins TRBV7-8 to TRBJ1-4; 9 bases agree with TRBD1. The CDR3 is 15 amino acids. Trimming took 4 bases from V and 7 from J; bases not matched to a gene: 7. Germline V CDR1 and CDR2: SGHVS, FQNEAQ.

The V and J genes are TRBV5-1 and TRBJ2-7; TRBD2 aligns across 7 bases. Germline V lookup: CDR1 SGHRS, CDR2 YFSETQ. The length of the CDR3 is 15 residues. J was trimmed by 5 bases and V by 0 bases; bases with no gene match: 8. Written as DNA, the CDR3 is TGCGCCAGCAGCTTGGCCGTTGGGGCGGGGGACGAGCAGTACTTC. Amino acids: CASSLAVGAGDEQYF.

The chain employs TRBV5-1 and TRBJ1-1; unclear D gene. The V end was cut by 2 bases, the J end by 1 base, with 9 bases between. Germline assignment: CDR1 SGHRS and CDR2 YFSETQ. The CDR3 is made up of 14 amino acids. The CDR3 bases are TGCGCCAGCAGCTTTGAACGGACGAACACTGAAGCTTTCTTT. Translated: CASSFERTNTEAFF.